This entry lists 28 T cell receptor beta chains sequenced from one sample in a study of human T cells and chemical hapten exposure. Each CDR3 protein is one row after TCRdb ran MiXCR on the RACE reads. The sample holds 75,000 to 100,000 distinct CDR3 sequences, more than 9% seen once. Time point noted: patch test 1, 2 weeks after DPC sensitization. Regarding treatment: therapeutic diphenylcyclopropenone sensitization with weekly scalp DPC. The specimen comprised whole blood, sampled in connection with sensitization to the hapten diphenylcyclopropenone (DPC). Receptor source: a man in his forties with alopecia areata. Some clones in this sample may be carry-over from other donors' samples.

The rearrangement uses TRBV18 and TRBJ2-7; D unclear. Germline CDR1 reads KGHSH; CDR2 reads LQKENI. The V end lost 6 bases, the J end lost 7 bases, and 13 bases lay between the germline ends. This CDR3 has 12 amino acids. The CDR3 reads CASSPEPWEQYF. The CDR3 DNA reads TGTGCCAGCTCCCCCGAGCCTTGGGAGCAGTACTTC.

This rearrangement joins TRBV6-5 to TRBJ2-1, with D perhaps TRBD1 (5 bases). V dropped 2 bases and J dropped 4 bases, with 12 bases sitting between them. The CDR3 has 15 residues. Looked up from germline, CDR1 is MNHEY and CDR2 is SVGAGI. The CDR3, as DNA: TGTGCCAGCAGTTACATGGGGCCTGGATACAATGAGCAGTTCTTC. Protein sequence: CASSYMGPGYNEQFF.

The chain uses TRBV6-5 and TRBJ2-6; 10 bases are shared with TRBD1. J was trimmed by 0 bases and V by 7 bases; bases with no gene match: 15. The CDR3 length is 20 residues. Germline-derived CDR1 and CDR2 are MNHEY and SVGAGI. Here the CDR3 reads CASTPWVDRGLSSGANVLTF. The CDR3 DNA reads as TGTGCCAGCACCCCATGGGTAGACAGGGGGCTTAGCTCTGGGGCCAACGTCCTGACTTTC.

This clonotype has ten or more counts. In DNA, the CDR3 is TGTGCCAGCAGCCCTCGGACAGGGCTCGGGACTGAAGCTTTCTTT. As protein: CASSPRTGLGTEAFF. The gene calls are TRBV7-9 and TRBJ1-1; 8 nucleotides agree with TRBD1. Germline CDR1 SEHNR, CDR2 FQNEAQ (reference sequence). The CDR3 is 15 residues long. The V and J ends lost 5 bases and 5 bases, in that order; junction bases with no gene match: 10.

The table lists this clonotype with a few counts. The rearrangement uses TRBV7-2 and TRBJ2-7, with a tentative D call TRBD2 (6 bases). Germline CDR1 reads SGHTA; CDR2 reads FQGNSA. V was clipped by 3 bases and J by 0 bases, with 18 bases between them. The CDR3 is 17 residues long. The CDR3 is CASSFTPLARSSYEQYF. The CDR3 region has the DNA TGTGCCAGCAGCTTCACACCACTAGCCCGGAGCTCCTACGAGCAGTACTTC.

The chain carries TRBV6-6 and TRBJ1-1, with a possible D match to TRBD1 (5 bases). The V gene lost 4 bases and the J gene lost 0 bases, with 12 bases spanning the gap. CDR1 and CDR2 (germline): MNHNY, SVGAGI (reference sequence). The CDR3 sequence is 15 residues long. The CDR3 is CASSSTRDLNTEAFF. DNA for the CDR3: TGTGCCAGCAGTTCCACAAGGGACTTGAACACTGAAGCTTTCTTT.

The CDR3 reads CASSSAGTGVNEQYF. CDR3 DNA sequence: TGTGCCAGCAGTTCAGCCGGGACAGGGGTCAACGAGCAGTACTTC. This chain uses TRBV28 with TRBJ2-7, with 10 bases fitting TRBD1. Germline CDR1 reads MDHEN; CDR2 reads SYDVKM. This CDR3 region has 15 residues. Losses at the gene ends were 4 bases for V and 5 bases for J; bases not matched to a gene: 8.

This clonotype was counted a few times. The chain carries TRBV20-1 and TRBJ1-2; 8 bases are a match to TRBD1. The CDR3 has 14 residues. CDR1 is DFQATT, CDR2 SNEGSKA, per germline (reference sequence). Losses at the gene ends were 5 bases for V and 2 bases for J; bases not matched to a gene: 7. For the CDR3, the DNA is TGCAGTGCTCACGGACAGGGTCCGAACTATGGCTACACCTTC. Translation gives CSAHGQGPNYGYTF.

This clonotype was picked up many times. The CDR3 DNA is TGCGCCAGCAGCTTGGCAGGCAGAGAAGAGACCCAGTACTTC. Its protein is CASSLAGREETQYF. The chain couples TRBV5-1 to TRBJ2-5; D is unclear. Trimming took 0 bases from V and 3 from J, leaving 9 bases between them. The germline V gene encodes CDR1 SGHRS and CDR2 YFSETQ. The CDR3 is 14 amino acids.

V is TRBV12-3 or TRBV12-4 and J is TRBJ2-1, with D possibly matching TRBD2 (6 bases). The V end was cut by 2 bases, the J end by 8 bases, with 16 bases between. This CDR3 spans 15 amino acids. DNA for the CDR3: TGTGCCAGCAGTTTAAGGCGGGGCCCTGCGGATGAGCAGTTCTTC. It translates to CASSLRRGPADEQFF.

This clonotype appeared a few times. The chain combines TRBV30 with TRBJ2-7, with D perhaps matching TRBD1 (6 bases). The CDR3 contains 14 residues. Germline V lookup: CDR1 GTSNPN, CDR2 SVGIG (reference sequence). V lost 3 bases, J lost 7 bases, and 19 bases lay in between. Here the CDR3 reads CAWRTANRVGEQYF. CDR3 nucleotide sequence: TGTGCCTGGAGGACCGCTAACAGGGTGGGGGAGCAGTACTTC.

V gene TRBV5-4 combines with J gene TRBJ2-7; possible D gene TRBD1, 5 bases. The CDR3 runs to 13 residues. Germline V gene lookup returns CDR1 SGHNT and CDR2 YYREEE (reference sequence). Trimming shortened V by 3 bases and J by 7 bases, and 14 bases separated the two germline ends. CDR3 region: CASSSGALPEQYF. The CDR3 region has the DNA TGTGCCAGCAGCTCTGGGGCCCTGCCGGAGCAGTACTTC.

This clonotype was picked up a small number of times. CDR3 sequence (DNA): TGCGCCAGCGGGCGGGCGAACACTGAAGCTTTCTTT. The encoded protein is CASGRANTEAFF. V is TRBV10-2 and J is TRBJ1-1; D is ambiguous. Germline lookup yields CDR1 WSHSY and CDR2 SAAADI. The CDR3 has 12 residues. Trimming removed 8 bases at V and 1 base at J, with 8 bases between.

The chain recombines TRBV6-5 with TRBJ2-1; perhaps TRBD2 as D (7 bases). V was trimmed by 3 bases and J by 3 bases, leaving 12 bases between them. Germline V gene sequence: CDR1 MNHEY, CDR2 SVGAGI. This CDR3 is 15 amino acids long. The CDR3 is CASSYGGAVYNEQFF. As DNA, the CDR3 is TGTGCCAGCAGTTATGGGGGGGCGGTCTACAATGAGCAGTTCTTC.

This chain links TRBV24-1 with TRBJ1-5; D gene ambiguous. The V gene lost 5 bases and the J gene lost 0 bases, with 4 bases spanning the gap. This CDR3 contains 13 residues. Germline V CDR1 and CDR2: KGHDR, SFDVKD. In nucleotides, the CDR3 is TGTGCCACCAGTGGGGATAGCAATCAGCCCCAGCATTTT. This gives the protein CATSGDSNQPQHF.

The CDR3 DNA sequence: TGCAGTGCTAGAGAGGCCCCCAGCAGGTTGGCCCGTATCTACAATGAGCAGTTCTTC. Its protein is CSAREAPSRLARIYNEQFF. V usage is TRBV20-1 and J usage is TRBJ2-1; D is uncertain. V was cut by 0 bases and J by 3 bases, with 24 bases left in between. CDR1 and CDR2 from the germline V gene are DFQATT and SNEGSKA (reference sequence). This CDR3 is built from 19 residues.

The V call is TRBV3-1, the J call TRBJ2-7; D uncertain. CDR1 LGHDT and CDR2 YNNKEL come from the germline V gene (reference sequence). The CDR3 has 17 amino acids. V was trimmed by 0 bases and J by 2 bases, leaving 17 bases between them. DNA for the CDR3: TGTGCCAGCAGCCAAGAAGTAGGTCCGAGCCAACCCTACGAGCAGTACTTC. It is translated as CASSQEVGPSQPYEQYF.

The chain links TRBV29-1 to TRBJ2-7; no clear D gene. The V end lost 5 bases, the J end lost 2 bases, and 10 bases lay between the germline ends. CDR1 and CDR2 from the germline V gene are SQVTM and ANQGSEA. This CDR3 has 12 amino acids. CDR3 protein: CSVLQPPYEQYF. The CDR3 region has the DNA TGCAGCGTTTTGCAGCCCCCCTACGAGCAGTACTTC.

This clonotype was counted ten times or more. This chain joins TRBV28 and TRBJ1-2; D not certain. The CDR3 runs 13 residues. The V gene lost 3 bases and the J gene lost 5 bases, with 10 bases spanning the gap. Germline V lookup: CDR1 MDHEN, CDR2 SYDVKM. CDR3 nucleotide sequence: TGTGCCAGCAGTTTGTTCCTATTTTATGGCTACACCTTC. Protein sequence: CASSLFLFYGYTF.

This clonotype was seen more than once but under ten times. The chain has TRBV4-2 and TRBJ2-5; D is undetermined. Germline loops: CDR1 LGHNA, CDR2 YNFKEQ. The V gene lost 0 bases and the J gene lost 1 base, with 9 bases spanning the gap. CDR3 size: 15 residues. CDR3 region: CASSQDSPSQETQYF. CDR3 nucleotides: TGTGCCAGCAGCCAAGATAGCCCGAGCCAAGAGACCCAGTACTTC.

The table lists this clonotype with many counts. For the CDR3, the DNA is TGTGCCAGCAGCTTTCGCGGGAGTGGTGAAGATACGCAGTATTTT. Its translation: CASSFRGSGEDTQYF. This chain uses TRBV7-2 with TRBJ2-3; TRBD2 matches 7 bases. This CDR3 region has 15 residues. V was pared by 3 bases and J by 5 bases, with 8 bases of the junction left unmatched. In germline, CDR1 is SGHTA, CDR2 FQGNSA. The full variable domain, in which reference TRBV7-2 and TRBJ2-3 provide the parts outside the CDR3, is GAGVSQSPSNKVTEKGKDVELRCDPISGHTALYWYRQSLGQGLEFLIYFQGNSAPDKSGLPSDRFSAERTGGSVSTLTIQRTQQEDSAVYLCASSFRGSGEDTQYFGPGTRLTVL.

In this sample, this clonotype turned up many times. The chain links TRBV4-2 to TRBJ1-2, with 8 bases identical to TRBD1. Germline-derived CDR1 and CDR2 are LGHNA and YNFKEQ. J was trimmed by 1 base and V by 3 bases; bases with no gene match: 10. CDR3 length: 17 amino acids. In DNA, the CDR3 is TGTGCCAGCAGCCAGGACACTTGGACAGGGCTTAACTATGGCTACACCTTC. Protein: CASSQDTWTGLNYGYTF.

DNA for the CDR3: TGCGCCAGCAGCAGGGACGGAATCATGGCGTACACTGAAGCTTTCTTT. Translation gives CASSRDGIMAYTEAFF. V and J are TRBV5-1 and TRBJ1-1, with D perhaps matching TRBD1 (5 bases). V was trimmed by 4 bases and J by 3 bases, leaving 19 bases between them. The CDR3 covers 16 residues. The germline V gene has CDR1 SGHRS and CDR2 YFSETQ.

The chain has TRBV9 and TRBJ2-5; tentative D call: TRBD2 (6 bases). The CDR3 runs 14 residues. V was cut by 3 bases and J by 4 bases, with 13 bases left in between. The germline V gene has CDR1 SGDLS and CDR2 YYNGEE. CDR3 bases: TGTGCCAGCAGCGAGGGCGGGACGAGAGAGACCCAGTACTTC. Translation gives CASSEGGTRETQYF.

V and J are TRBV28 and TRBJ2-6; possible D gene TRBD1, 6 bases. Trimming took 5 bases from V and 0 from J, leaving 14 bases between them. CDR1 is MDHEN and CDR2 is SYDVKM in the germline V gene. The CDR3 runs to 17 residues. CDR3 in DNA: TGTGCCAGCAGTCTGGACAGTGACTACTCTGGGGCCAACGTCCTGACTTTC. Its translation: CASSLDSDYSGANVLTF.

On this clonotype itself: One end of the junction is discordant with germline, which a read error may explain. This chain uses TRBV7-7 with TRBJ2-3, with 8 bases identical to TRBD2. This CDR3 is built from 14 residues. CDR1 is SSHAT, CDR2 FNYEAQ, per germline (reference sequence). The CDR3 sequence: CASSLVTGGDTQYF. The CDR3 DNA follows: TGTGCTAGCAGCTTAGTTACGGGAGGGGATACGCAGTATTTT.

This chain links TRBV5-1 with TRBJ2-5; 10 nucleotides align to TRBD2. CDR1 and CDR2 (germline): SGHRS, YFSETQ. The junction had 1 base not matched to a gene; V was cut back by 3 bases and J by 5 bases. This CDR3 is built from 13 residues. The CDR3 here is CASSSAGGETQYF. CDR3 DNA: TGCGCCAGCAGCTCAGCGGGAGGGGAGACCCAGTACTTC.

The chain couples TRBV7-9 to TRBJ1-2; D remains ambiguous. CDR1 and CDR2 from the germline V gene are SEHNR and FQNEAQ (reference sequence). With 3 bases removed from V and 7 bases from J, the gap between germline ends came to 12 bases. This CDR3 spans 13 amino acids. The CDR3 coding sequence is TGTGCCAGCAGCTTGCGGGAGGCGGTTGGCTACACCTTC. It specifies CASSLREAVGYTF.